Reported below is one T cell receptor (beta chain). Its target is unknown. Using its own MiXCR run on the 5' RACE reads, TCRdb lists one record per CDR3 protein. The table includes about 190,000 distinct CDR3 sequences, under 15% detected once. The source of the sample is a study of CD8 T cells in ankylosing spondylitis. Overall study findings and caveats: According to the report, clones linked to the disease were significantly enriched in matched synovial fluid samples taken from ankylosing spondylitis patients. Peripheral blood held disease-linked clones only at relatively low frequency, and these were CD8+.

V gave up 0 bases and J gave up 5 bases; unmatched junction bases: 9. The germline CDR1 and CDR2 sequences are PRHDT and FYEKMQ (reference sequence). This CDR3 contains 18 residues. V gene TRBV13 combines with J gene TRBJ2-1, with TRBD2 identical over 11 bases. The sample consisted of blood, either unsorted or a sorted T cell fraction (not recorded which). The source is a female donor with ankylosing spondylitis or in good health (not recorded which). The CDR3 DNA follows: TGTGCCAGCAGCTTAGGCCGGATAGCGGGAGGGACTCACAATGAGCAGTTCTTC. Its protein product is CASSLGRIAGGTHNEQFF.